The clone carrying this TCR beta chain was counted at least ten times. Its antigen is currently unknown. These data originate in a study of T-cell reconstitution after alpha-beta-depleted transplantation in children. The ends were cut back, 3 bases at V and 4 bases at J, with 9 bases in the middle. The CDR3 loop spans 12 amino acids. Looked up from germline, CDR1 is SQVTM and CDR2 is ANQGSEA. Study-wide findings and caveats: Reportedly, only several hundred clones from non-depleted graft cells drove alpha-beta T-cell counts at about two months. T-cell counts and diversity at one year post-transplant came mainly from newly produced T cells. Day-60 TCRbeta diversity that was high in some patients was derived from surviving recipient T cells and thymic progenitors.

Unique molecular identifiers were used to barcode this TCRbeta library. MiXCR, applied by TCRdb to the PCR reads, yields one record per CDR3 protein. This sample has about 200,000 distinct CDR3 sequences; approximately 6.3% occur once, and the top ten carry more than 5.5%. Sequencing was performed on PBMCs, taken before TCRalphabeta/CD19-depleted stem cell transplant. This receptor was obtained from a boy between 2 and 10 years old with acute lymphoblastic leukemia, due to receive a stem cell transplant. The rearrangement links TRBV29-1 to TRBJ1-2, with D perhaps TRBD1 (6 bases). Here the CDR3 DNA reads TGCAGCGTTGATGGGACAAGCTATGGCTACACCTTC. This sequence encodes CSVDGTSYGYTF.